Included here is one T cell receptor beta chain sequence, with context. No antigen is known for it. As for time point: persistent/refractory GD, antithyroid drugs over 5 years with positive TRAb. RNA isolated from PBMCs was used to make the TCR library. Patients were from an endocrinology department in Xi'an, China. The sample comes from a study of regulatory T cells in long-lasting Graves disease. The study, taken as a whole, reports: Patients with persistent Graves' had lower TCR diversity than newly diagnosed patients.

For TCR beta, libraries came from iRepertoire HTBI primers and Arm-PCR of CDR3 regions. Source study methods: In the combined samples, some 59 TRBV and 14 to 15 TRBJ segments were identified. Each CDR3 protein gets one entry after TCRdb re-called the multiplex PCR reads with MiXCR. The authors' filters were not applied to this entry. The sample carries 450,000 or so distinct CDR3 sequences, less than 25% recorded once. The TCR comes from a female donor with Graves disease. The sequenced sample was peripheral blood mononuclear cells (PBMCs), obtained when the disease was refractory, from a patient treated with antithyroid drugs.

CDR3 loop: CASSPQGGARGTQYF. CDR3 DNA sequence: TGTGCCAGCAGTCCGCAGGGGGGGGCCAGAGGGACCCAGTACTTC. The chain is built from TRBV5-8 and TRBJ2-5, with D perhaps assigned TRBD1 or TRBD2 (7 bases each). Per the germline V gene, CDR1 is SGHTS and CDR2 is YDEGEE. The V gene lost 5 bases and the J gene lost 7 bases, with 21 bases spanning the gap. CDR3 length: 15 residues.